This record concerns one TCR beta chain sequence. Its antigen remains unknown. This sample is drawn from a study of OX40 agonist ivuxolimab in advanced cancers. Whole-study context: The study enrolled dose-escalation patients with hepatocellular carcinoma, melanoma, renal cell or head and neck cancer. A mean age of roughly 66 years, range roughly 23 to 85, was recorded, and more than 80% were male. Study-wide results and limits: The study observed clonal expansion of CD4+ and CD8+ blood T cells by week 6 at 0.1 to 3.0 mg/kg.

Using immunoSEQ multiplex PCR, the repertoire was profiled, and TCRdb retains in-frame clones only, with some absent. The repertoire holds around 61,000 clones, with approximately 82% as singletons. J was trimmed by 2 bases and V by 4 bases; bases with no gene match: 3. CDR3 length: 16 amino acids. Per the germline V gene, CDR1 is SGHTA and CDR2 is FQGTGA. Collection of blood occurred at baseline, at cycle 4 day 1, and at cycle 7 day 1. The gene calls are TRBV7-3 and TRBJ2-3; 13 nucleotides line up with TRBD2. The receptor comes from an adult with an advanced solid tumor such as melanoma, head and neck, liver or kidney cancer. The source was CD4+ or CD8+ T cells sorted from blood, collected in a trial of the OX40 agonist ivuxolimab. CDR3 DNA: TGTGCCAGCAGCTCTGGGACTAGCGGGATCACAGATACGCAGTATTTT. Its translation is CASSSGTSGITDTQYF. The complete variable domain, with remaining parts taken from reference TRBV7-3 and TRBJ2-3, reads GAGVSQTPSNKVTEKGKYVELRCDPISGHTALYWYRQSLGQGPEFLIYFQGTGAADDSGLPNDRFFAVRPEGSVSTLKIQRTERGDSAVYLCASSSGTSGITDTQYFGPGTRLTVL.